A single sample is the source of the 31 T cell receptor beta chains below, sequenced in a study of molecular identifiers for immune sequencing clone quantification. One entry per CDR3 protein results from TCRdb running MiXCR on the PCR reads. The data contain about 640,000 distinct CDR3 sequences, 20% of them singletons. Sequenced sample: naive CD8+ T cells from blood, with Jurkat cell RNA spiked in. Regarding subset: FACS-sorted CD8+CD4-CCR7+CD45RA+ naive T cells. The receptors were sampled from a human donor in good health. Some libraries in this study had Jurkat cell RNA spiked in.

About this clonotype itself: A read error is possible here, since a much larger clone lies one base away. Since no conserved phenylalanine or tryptophan closes the CDR3, a read error is the likely cause. This chain joins TRBV7-9 and TRBJ1-3; D unresolved. V was clipped by 0 bases and J by 1 base, with 7 bases between them. The CDR3 is made up of 15 amino acids. Germline V gene data show CDR1 as SEHNR and CDR2 as FQNEAQ (reference sequence). In nucleotides, the CDR3 is TGTGCCAGCAGCTTAGCCGGGAGGTCTGGAAACACCATATATTTG. It translates to CASSLAGRSGNTIYL.

This clonotype was observed many times. This chain uses TRBV25-1 with TRBJ1-1; D possibly corresponds to TRBD1 (5 bases). V was trimmed by 7 bases and J by 0 bases, leaving 12 bases between them. Germline CDR1 and CDR2: MGHDK and SYGVNS. The CDR3 is 14 amino acids. DNA of the CDR3: TGTGCCAGCACCCCAGGGCAGATGAACACTGAAGCTTTCTTT. Translating it yields CASTPGQMNTEAFF.

This sequence joins TRBV29-1 and TRBJ2-7, with a possible D match to TRBD2 (6 bases). Germline CDR1 and CDR2: SQVTM and ANQGSEA. The CDR3 length is 12 residues. Trimming took 7 bases from V and 3 from J, leaving 13 bases between them. CDR3 region: CSARLVSYEQYF. CDR3 nucleotide sequence: TGCAGCGCAAGACTAGTGAGCTACGAGCAGTACTTC.

This clonotype was found many times. The chain is built from TRBV7-9 and TRBJ2-7; 7 bases agree with TRBD1. Germline-derived CDR1 and CDR2 are SEHNR and FQNEAQ (reference sequence). The V and J ends lost 5 bases and 7 bases, in that order; junction bases with no gene match: 8. This CDR3 contains 13 residues. CDR3 in amino acids: CASSRQGRWEQYF. The CDR3 DNA sequence: TGTGCCAGCAGCCGACAGGGCCGCTGGGAGCAGTACTTC.

This sequence joins TRBV4-1 and TRBJ2-7; 10 positions agree with TRBD1. The V gene's germline CDR1 is MGHRA and CDR2 YSYEKL. The length of the CDR3 is 15 residues. With 3 bases clipped from V and 6 bases from J, the junction kept 8 bases outside the gene matches. As DNA, the CDR3 is TGCGCCAGCAGCCACCGGGTGGACAGGGGGGGCGAGCAGTACTTC. Translating gives CASSHRVDRGGEQYF.

Note on this clonotype: This may come from a read error, since a much larger clone is one base off. V usage is TRBV14 and J usage is TRBJ2-1; D unclear. The CDR3 sequence is 14 residues long. Germline V lookup: CDR1 SGHDN, CDR2 FVKESK. V lost 1 base, J lost 12 bases, and 16 bases lay in between. This CDR3 is CASSQAGRSGGQFF. The CDR3 DNA reads as TGTGCCAGCAGCCAAGCAGGAAGATCCGGTGGGCAGTTCTTC.

Points on this clonotype: A much larger clone sits a single nucleotide away, making a read error possible. The rearrangement links TRBV5-1 to TRBJ1-5; D is unclear. This CDR3 is built from 14 residues. Germline CDR1 SGHRS, CDR2 YFSETQ. Trimming pared 7 bases from V and 9 bases from J, leaving 20 bases between. DNA of the CDR3: TGCGCCAGCGCGATCTCGGACCCGGCGGGGCCCCAGCATTTT. Translating gives CASAISDPAGPQHF.

With respect to this clonotype: Possible read error: a much larger clone is one base away. The rearrangement uses TRBV6-5 and TRBJ2-5, with unresolved D. Germline-derived CDR1 and CDR2 are MNHEY and SVGAGI. V was trimmed by 4 bases and J by 4 bases, leaving 16 bases between them. CDR3 length equals 15 residues. The CDR3 here is CASSWVGTLAETQYF. CDR3 DNA: TGTGCCAGCAGTTGGGTGGGCACTCTGGCAGAGACCCAGTACTTC.

Regarding this clonotype: A single base separates this from a much larger clone, so it may be a read error. The chain employs TRBV7-2 and TRBJ1-5; D possibly corresponds to TRBD1 (5 bases). The CDR3 consists of 15 residues. CDR1 and CDR2 from the germline V gene are SGHTA and FQGNSA. CDR3 sequence: CASSLGSGFNPPQHF. The CDR3, as DNA: TGTGCCAGCAGCTTAGGGTCAGGGTTCAATCCGCCCCAGCATTTT.

On this clonotype: With a much larger clone just one base away, this may be a read error. The rearrangement uses TRBV27 and TRBJ2-1; D call uncertain. The CDR3 spans 14 residues. Germline lookup yields CDR1 MNHEY and CDR2 SMNVEV (reference sequence). The CDR3 DNA follows: TGTGCCAGCAGTCCCTCAGATTTGTCCAATGAGCGGTTCTTC. Encoded protein: CASSPSDLSNERFF.

The chain combines TRBV27 with TRBJ1-5; no reliable D call. The DNA end is a closer match to TRBJ2-3, so the J assignment may be wrong. Germline assignment: CDR1 MNHEY and CDR2 SMNVEV (reference sequence). CDR3 size: 13 residues. CDR3 bases: TGTGCCAGCAGTCCTAAGTCAATTCAGCCCCAGTATTTT. It encodes CASSPKSIQPQYF.

Note on this clonotype: This sequence may be a read error, since a much larger clone differs from it by one base. The J gene is TRBJ2-4, the V gene TRBV28; D not resolved. Germline assignment: CDR1 MDHEN and CDR2 SYDVKM. The CDR3 consists of 13 residues. DNA of the CDR3: TGTGCCAGCAGTTTACTGAACGAAAACACTCAGTACTTC. Its protein product is CASSLLNENTQYF.

The chain couples TRBV19 to TRBJ1-1, with D perhaps matching TRBD1 (5 bases). This CDR3 has 14 residues. The V and J ends lost 6 bases and 0 bases respectively, with 11 bases between them. Germline V gene sequence: CDR1 LNHDA, CDR2 SQIVND (reference sequence). The CDR3 reads CASRPGSMNTEAFF. Written as DNA, the CDR3 is TGTGCCAGTAGACCAGGGTCGATGAACACTGAAGCTTTCTTT.

The CDR3 loop reads CASSLAPAGWDNEQFF. CDR3 bases: TGTGCCAGCAGCTTAGCCCCAGCGGGATGGGACAATGAGCAGTTCTTC. The chain couples TRBV7-9 to TRBJ2-1; the match to TRBD2 covers 7 bases. Germline V CDR1 and CDR2: SEHNR, FQNEAQ (reference sequence). This CDR3 region has 16 residues. V lost 0 bases, J lost 5 bases, and 7 bases stayed unmatched.

The CDR3: CASSIDGLAGGPNTGELFF. The CDR3 bases are TGTGCCAGTAGTATAGACGGACTAGCGGGGGGACCGAACACCGGGGAGCTGTTTTTT. The chain uses TRBV19 and TRBJ2-2, with 14 bases matching TRBD2. CDR3 length: 19 amino acids. V shed 0 bases, J shed 0 bases, and the junction held 3 bases outside the gene matches. Germline lookup yields CDR1 LNHDA and CDR2 SQIVND (reference sequence).

There are many counts of this clonotype. The V call is TRBV3-1, the J call TRBJ2-7; 7 positions agree with TRBD1. With V trimmed by 3 bases and J by 3 bases, 11 bases remained unmatched. The CDR3 runs 16 residues. From germline, CDR1 is LGHDT and CDR2 YNNKEL (reference sequence). The CDR3 protein is CASSHTGTEKYYEQYF. The CDR3 DNA is TGTGCCAGCAGCCACACCGGGACAGAAAAGTACTACGAGCAGTACTTC.

There are many counts of this clonotype. The rearrangement links TRBV20-1 to TRBJ2-2; TRBD2 matches at 11 bases. The V gene's germline CDR1 is DFQATT and CDR2 SNEGSKA (reference sequence). V dropped 0 bases and J dropped 4; count of bases not matched to a gene: 10. This CDR3 has 18 amino acids. The CDR3 region has the DNA TGCAGTGCTAGAGACCTTATACTAGCGGGAGATGGCACCGGGGAGCTGTTTTTT. This sequence encodes CSARDLILAGDGTGELFF.

For this clonotype: A much larger clone lies a single base off, so this may be a read error. The chain uses TRBV7-2 and TRBJ2-7; 9 bases match TRBD2. The CDR3 covers 16 residues. V lost 8 bases to trimming and J lost 4 bases; unmatched junction nucleotides: 15. Germline assignment: CDR1 SGHTA and CDR2 FQGNSA. The CDR3 nucleotides read TGTGCCAGCGGCTCCTTCGGATCAGCGGGGGGTTACGAGCAGTACTTC. Protein: CASGSFGSAGGYEQYF.

Turning to this clonotype: Being one base from a much bigger clone, this may be a read error. The CDR3 does not end in the conserved phenylalanine or tryptophan, so this is likely a read error. The chain couples TRBV19 to TRBJ2-2, with D hard to call. The CDR3 spans 15 residues. The germline V gene encodes CDR1 LNHDA and CDR2 SQIVND (reference sequence). V lost 7 bases and J 6 bases, leaving 18 bases between the germline ends. The CDR3 DNA reads as TGTGCCAGTAACCGGTGGGATTCCCGTGCCGGGGAGCTGTTTATT. It specifies CASNRWDSRAGELFI.

This rearrangement joins TRBV7-2 to TRBJ2-5; D tentatively fits TRBD1 or TRBD2 (5 bases each). Trimming left V 4 bases short and J 1 base short, with 16 bases between. The germline CDR1 and CDR2 sequences are SGHTA and FQGNSA. CDR3 length: 16 amino acids. The chain's CDR3 is CASSSHGTTLQETQYF. CDR3 bases: TGTGCCAGCAGCTCCCATGGGACCACCCTCCAAGAGACCCAGTACTTC.

Concerning this clonotype: Since no conserved phenylalanine or tryptophan closes the CDR3, a read error is the likely cause. V gene TRBV7-7 combines with J gene TRBJ2-3; the match to TRBD2 covers 8 bases. J gave up 3 bases and V 1 base, and 3 bases lay outside the gene matches. The CDR3 is 15 residues long. Germline CDR1 and CDR2: SSHAT and FNYEAQ (reference sequence). CDR3 DNA sequence: TGTGCCAGCAGCTTAGTAGCGGGGAATACAGATACGCAGTATTTG. Residues: CASSLVAGNTDTQYL.

In this sample, this clonotype turned up a few times. A much larger clone lies a single base off, so this may be a read error. The chain recombines TRBV4-3 with TRBJ2-7; tentative D call: TRBD1 (6 bases). There are 15 residues in the CDR3. Trimming stripped 0 bases from V and 0 bases from J, with 9 bases between. Germline CDR1 LGHNA, CDR2 YSLEER. CDR3 sequence reads: CASSQDWDTSYEQYF. The DNA for the CDR3 is TGCGCCAGCAGCCAAGATTGGGACACCTCCTACGAGCAGTACTTC.

The chain's CDR3 is CASSPPLSEQYF. Here the CDR3 DNA reads TGTGCCAGCAGCCCCCCGTTAAGCGAGCAGTACTTC. The V and J genes are TRBV7-9 and TRBJ2-7; no reliable D call. The CDR3 runs to 12 residues. Trimming took 5 bases from V and 6 from J, leaving 11 bases between them. Germline CDR1 is SEHNR and CDR2 is FQNEAQ (reference sequence).

This clonotype was recorded many times. This sequence joins TRBV7-2 and TRBJ2-1, with 7 positions matching TRBD2. Germline CDR1 and CDR2: SGHTA and FQGNSA. There are 15 residues in the CDR3. V dropped 6 bases and J dropped 10; count of bases not matched to a gene: 15. The CDR3 loop reads CASSLTDSGFWEQFF. In DNA, the CDR3 is TGTGCCAGCAGTTTAACCGATAGCGGGTTTTGGGAGCAGTTCTTC.

The table lists this clonotype with a few counts. This sequence joins TRBV14 and TRBJ2-5; 7 bases line up with TRBD2. Trimming at V came to 0 bases and at J to 7 bases, leaving 8 bases not matched to a gene. Germline V lookup: CDR1 SGHDN, CDR2 FVKESK. This CDR3 has 15 residues. CDR3 sequence: CASSQDPAGRGTQYF. For the CDR3, the DNA is TGTGCCAGCAGCCAAGATCCAGCGGGGCGCGGGACCCAGTACTTC.

This clonotype has at least ten counts. The chain is built from TRBV21-1 and TRBJ2-7; the table's D call, TRBD1, has no DNA check behind it. TRBV21-1 constitutes a pseudogene. There are 12 residues in the CDR3. The CDR3 spells CASSVPSYEQYF. In nucleotides, the CDR3 is TGTGCCAGCAGCGTCCCGTCCTACGAGCAGTACTTC.

This clonotype has a count of ten or more. The J gene is TRBJ2-5, the V gene TRBV19; D assignment may be TRBD1 or TRBD2 (5 bases each). Germline V gene data show CDR1 as LNHDA and CDR2 as SQIVND (reference sequence). There are 14 residues in the CDR3. V gave up 3 bases and J gave up 3 bases, with 11 bases separating them. The CDR3 is CASSIRDGKETQYF. In DNA, the CDR3 is TGTGCCAGTAGTATCCGGGACGGGAAAGAGACCCAGTACTTC.

This clonotype was recorded many times. V is TRBV29-1 and J is TRBJ2-2; 9 bases line up with TRBD2. The germline CDR1 and CDR2 sequences are SQVTM and ANQGSEA. After removal of 2 bases from V and 4 bases from J, the junction contained 5 bases not matched to a gene. The CDR3 has 15 residues. CDR3 nucleotide sequence: TGCAGCGTTGAAATAGCGGGAGCCTCCACCGGGGAGCTGTTTTTT. Its protein product is CSVEIAGASTGELFF.

Regarding this clonotype: A much more abundant neighbour one base away suggests this may be a read error. This chain joins TRBV5-6 and TRBJ2-3, with TRBD2 identical over 7 bases. Germline assignment: CDR1 SGHDT and CDR2 YYEEEE. The CDR3 is 15 amino acids. CDR3: CASGLGGGPPDTQYF. The CDR3 DNA sequence: TGTGCCAGCGGCTTGGGGGGGGGTCCTCCAGATACGCAGTATTTT.

This clonotype was observed a few times. The J gene is TRBJ1-2, the V gene TRBV13; 12 bases match TRBD1. Unmatched junction bases numbered 5, after V lost 4 bases and J lost 5 bases. The CDR3 has 15 residues. The germline V gene has CDR1 PRHDT and CDR2 FYEKMQ (reference sequence). The CDR3 loop is CASSSQGQGAYGYTF. The DNA of the CDR3 is TGTGCCAGCAGCTCTCAGGGACAGGGGGCTTATGGCTACACCTTC.

This clonotype was counted between two and nine times. V and J are TRBV4-3 and TRBJ2-7; D possibly matches TRBD1 or TRBD2 (5 bases each). CDR3 size: 15 residues. CDR1 is LGHNA and CDR2 is YSLEER in the germline V gene. Trimming removed 0 bases at V and 3 bases at J, with 12 bases between. CDR3 bases: TGCGCCAGCAGCCAAGATAAGCGGACACTCTACGAGCAGTACTTC. This sequence encodes CASSQDKRTLYEQYF.